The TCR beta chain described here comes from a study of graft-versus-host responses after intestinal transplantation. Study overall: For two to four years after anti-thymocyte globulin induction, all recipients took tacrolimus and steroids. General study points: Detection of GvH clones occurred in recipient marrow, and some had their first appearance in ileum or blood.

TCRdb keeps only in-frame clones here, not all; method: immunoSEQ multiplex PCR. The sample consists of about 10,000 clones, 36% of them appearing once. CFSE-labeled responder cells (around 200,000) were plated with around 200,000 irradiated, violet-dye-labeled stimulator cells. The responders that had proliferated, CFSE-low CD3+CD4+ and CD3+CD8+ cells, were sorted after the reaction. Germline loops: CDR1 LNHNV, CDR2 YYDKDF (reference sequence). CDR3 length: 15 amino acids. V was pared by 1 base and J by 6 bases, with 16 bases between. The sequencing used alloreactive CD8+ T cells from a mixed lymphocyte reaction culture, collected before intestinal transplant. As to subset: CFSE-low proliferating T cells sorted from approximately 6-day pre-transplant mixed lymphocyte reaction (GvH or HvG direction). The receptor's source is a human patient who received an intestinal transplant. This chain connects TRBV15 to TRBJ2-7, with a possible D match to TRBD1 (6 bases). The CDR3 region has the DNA TGTGCCACCAGCAGAGGCCGGCAGGGACACCTCGAGCAGTACTTC. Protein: CATSRGRQGHLEQYF.